The present TCR beta chain was sequenced within a study of CD4 T cells in relation to SARS-CoV-2 and coronaviruses. About the study: Patient ages ranged from roughly 21 to 80, median 38.

This table comes from immunoSEQ multiplex PCR, and its TCRdb copy is limited to in-frame clones, with some not included. The sample records about 36,000 clones, around 85% being singletons. A remark on this clone: The antigen remains undetermined.

For approximately 10 days, 85,000 to 100,000 sorted CD4+ cells grew with T cell-depleted PBMCs and CEF. CDR1 SNHLY and CDR2 FYNNEI come from the germline V gene. Trimming left V 7 bases short and J 2 bases short, with 13 bases between. This CDR3 spans 14 amino acids. The origin of this receptor is an adult with COVID-19. This chain links TRBV2 with TRBJ2-3; TRBD2 is a possible D gene (5 bases). Sequenced: naive CD4+ T cells from PBMCs, cultured in vitro. Subset: naive CD4+ T cells isolated by negative enrichment. The CDR3 sequence: CASTLTRSTDTQYF. In nucleotides, the CDR3 is TGTGCCAGCACCCTAACTAGATCCACAGATACGCAGTATTTT.